The following is a TCR beta chain sequence with its context. The data were obtained in a study of blood T cell repertoires in COVID-19. Study overall: Sites in the United States, Italy and Spain provided acute and convalescent COVID-19 samples.

V lost 0 bases and J lost 5, with 10 bases in between. This CDR3 has 14 amino acids. Looked up from germline, CDR1 is MNHEY and CDR2 is SVGEGT. Only in-frame clones appear in the TCRdb table, and some are missing; sequencing was by immunoSEQ multiplex PCR. The table has tens of thousands of clones, approximately 85% seen once. The source of this sequence is a human donor in a cohort sampled during active COVID-19. The sequenced sample consisted of peripheral blood. The rearrangement uses TRBV6-2 or TRBV6-3 and TRBJ1-1; a possible D gene is TRBD1 (6 bases). In DNA form, the CDR3 reads TGTGCCAGCAGTTACTCGGAGGGGGGGACTGAAGCTTTCTTT. It encodes CASSYSEGGTEAFF.